A selection of T cell receptor beta chains follows, all from one sample in a study of tumor-infiltrating lymphocytes in localized non-small cell lung cancer. Data came from immunoSEQ multiplex PCR; TCRdb stores just in-frame clones and leaves some out. The table records around 9,600 clones, roughly 80% of them present only once. The sequenced material came from lung tumor tissue. These receptors all come from a human donor with non-small cell lung cancer. Both conserved end residues are part of each CDR3. D genes are given only for firm matches. Some rows have no size entry. The others give once, few or many, or a class for an expanded clone.

TGTGCCATCAGTGATGGTACAGCTGATCAAGTAGGAAACACCATATATTTT	CAISDGTADQVGNTIYF	TRBV10-3	NA	NA	TRBJ1-3
TGTGCCAGCAGCTTTCAGGCTCGGTTCGTGACTGAAGCTTTCTTT	CASSFQARFVTEAFF	TRBV7-8	NA	NA	TRBJ1-1
TGCAGCGCGGAACAGGGCCGAGACTACACCTTC	CSAEQGRDYTF	TRBV29-1	few	NA	TRBJ1-2
TGTGCCAGCTCACCACAGTATAACGATGCCTACGAGCAGTACTTC	CASSPQYNDAYEQYF	TRBV18	NA	NA	TRBJ2-7
TGTGCCTGGAGTCAGGACAGGGGGAACTATGGCTACACCTTC	CAWSQDRGNYGYTF	TRBV30	NA	TRBD1	TRBJ1-2
TGTGCCAGCAGAGGGACTAGCGGGGCCGATGAGCAGTTCTTC	CASRGTSGADEQFF	TRBV2	large	TRBD2	TRBJ2-1
TGTGCCACCAGCCTCCCGGGTGGAGGGGTAGGGGAGACCCAGTACTTC	CATSLPGGGVGETQYF	TRBV15	NA	NA	TRBJ2-5
TGTGCCAGCAGTGAGCGTGTGGCGGCTGAAAAACTGTTTTTT	CASSERVAAEKLFF	TRBV2	once	NA	TRBJ1-4
TGTGCCAGCAGTTTATGGCAGGATCCTCCCACTGAAGCTTTCTTT	CASSLWQDPPTEAFF	TRBV28	NA	NA	TRBJ1-1
TGTGCCAGCTCACCTTCGACAGGGGCAGGAAAGACCCAGTACTTC	CASSPSTGAGKTQYF	TRBV18	NA	TRBD1	TRBJ2-5
TGTGCCAGCAGCATGGGACAGCTTGGCTACACCTTC	CASSMGQLGYTF	TRBV5-4	once	TRBD1	TRBJ1-2
TGTGCCAGCACCCGGGACACCCAACGGGGCAATCAGCCCCAGCATTTT	CASTRDTQRGNQPQHF	TRBV2	NA	NA	TRBJ1-5
TGCGCCAGCAGCTTGGACAGGTCTAGAGCTTTCTTT	CASSLDRSRAFF	TRBV5-1	NA	NA	TRBJ1-1
TGTGCCAGCACCCGCCGTGATGCCCCACCCTTAGGTGGTGAAGCTTTCTTT	CASTRRDAPPLGGEAFF	TRBV19	NA	NA	TRBJ1-1
TGTGCCAGCAGCTTAGGAGGGGCAAGCGGAAAACTGTTTTTT	CASSLGGASGKLFF	TRBV7-2	NA	NA	TRBJ1-4
TGCGCCAGCAGCCAGGAGGAAAAGGGCGAGGGAGCGCCAGATACGCAGTATTTT	CASSQEEKGEGAPDTQYF	TRBV4-3	few	NA	TRBJ2-3
TGTGCCAGCAGCAGACAGGGCGTAACCTACGAGCAGTACTTC	CASSRQGVTYEQYF	TRBV2	NA	TRBD1	TRBJ2-7
TGTGCCAGTAGTAACTTAGCGGGAGGGCCTTACACCGGGGAGCTGTTTTTT	CASSNLAGGPYTGELFF	TRBV19	NA	TRBD2	TRBJ2-2
TGTGCCAGCTCCCGTGGAGCGGTGAACACTGAAGCTTTCTTT	CASSRGAVNTEAFF	TRBV18	NA	NA	TRBJ1-1
TGTGCCAGCAGTTTTCAGGGGTATAATTCACCCCTCCACTTT	CASSFQGYNSPLHF	TRBV6-1	NA	NA	TRBJ1-6
TGCGCCAGCGGAGAAGACAGGGTTGAAGCTTTCTTT	CASGEDRVEAFF	TRBV10-1	NA	TRBD1	TRBJ1-1
TGCGCCAGCAGCTTGACTAGCGGATGGGGAGAGACCCAGTACTTC	CASSLTSGWGETQYF	TRBV5-1	NA	TRBD2	TRBJ2-5
TGTGCCAGTAGTATAGACGCTAAACCACGCTATGGCTACACCTTC	CASSIDAKPRYGYTF	TRBV19	NA	NA	TRBJ1-2
TGTGCCTGGAGTTTGAATAGGGGAGAGACCCAGTACTTC	CAWSLNRGETQYF	TRBV30	NA	NA	TRBJ2-5
TGCGCCAGCAGCTTGGGCAACTACGAGCAGTACTTC	CASSLGNYEQYF	TRBV5-1	NA	NA	TRBJ2-7
TGTGCCAGCAGCGCAACCCCGGGACAGCGGGGGAGCTACACCTTC	CASSATPGQRGSYTF	TRBV5-6	NA	TRBD1	TRBJ1-2
TGTGCCAGCAGCGTAGTTTCGGGCTCCTACAATGAGCAGTTCTTC	CASSVVSGSYNEQFF	TRBV9	NA	NA	TRBJ2-1
TGTGCCAGCAGCCAAGGAAGAAATCTAGCGGGCGGGCAAGAGACCCAGTACTTC	CASSQGRNLAGGQETQYF	TRBV14	few	TRBD2	TRBJ2-5
TGTGCCAGCAGCGAAAGACCGGACTATGGCTACACCTTC	CASSERPDYGYTF	TRBV6-5	NA	NA	TRBJ1-2
TGTGCCAGCAGCTTATCAAGCGGGAGTTCGTACGAGCAGTACTTC	CASSLSSGSSYEQYF	TRBV7-2	NA	TRBD2	TRBJ2-7
TGTGCCAGCAGTGGGGGGGGCCCCGGAATACATTTT	CASSGGGPGIHF	TRBV2	once	NA	TRBJ1-5
TGCGCCAGCAGCTTGAGGACAGGGGGCGCCTACGAGCAGTACTTC	CASSLRTGGAYEQYF	TRBV5-1	NA	TRBD1	TRBJ2-7
TGTGCCAGCAGCCAGGGGGACCAGCCCCAGCATTTT	CASSQGDQPQHF	TRBV6-5	NA	TRBD1	TRBJ1-5
TGTGCCAGCAAGGGGGTGGAGCAGTTCTTC	CASKGVEQFF	TRBV6-6	NA	NA	TRBJ2-1
TGCGCCAGCAGCCCCGGGGACAGGGACACCGGGGAGCTGTTTTTT	CASSPGDRDTGELFF	TRBV4-3	once	TRBD1	TRBJ2-2
TGTGCCACCAGCAGAGAGGGGGACCTTTCCTCGGCTGGGGCCAACGTCCTGACTTTC	CATSREGDLSSAGANVLTF	TRBV15	NA	NA	TRBJ2-6
TGTGCCAGCAGCGCAGCGCGACAGGGACCCCTCCACTTT	CASSAARQGPLHF	TRBV9	NA	TRBD1	TRBJ1-6
TGCAGCGTTGAAGAACGGATGAACACTGAAGCTTTCTTT	CSVEERMNTEAFF	TRBV29-1	NA	NA	TRBJ1-1
TGTGCCTGTTTAGGGGGTCGCTCCTACAATGAGCAGTTCTTC	CACLGGRSYNEQFF	TRBV28	NA	NA	TRBJ2-1